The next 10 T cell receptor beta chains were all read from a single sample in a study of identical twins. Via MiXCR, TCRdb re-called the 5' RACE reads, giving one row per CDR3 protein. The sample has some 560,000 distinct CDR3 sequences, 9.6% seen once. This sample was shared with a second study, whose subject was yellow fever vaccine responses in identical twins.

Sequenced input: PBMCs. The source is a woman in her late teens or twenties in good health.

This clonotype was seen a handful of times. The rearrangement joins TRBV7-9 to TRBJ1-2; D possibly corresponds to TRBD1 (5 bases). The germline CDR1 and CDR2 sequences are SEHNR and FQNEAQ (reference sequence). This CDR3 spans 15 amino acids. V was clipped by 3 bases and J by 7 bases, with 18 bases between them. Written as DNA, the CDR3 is TGTGCCAGCAGCTTGAGTTCTGAGGGGACGCGTGGCTACACCTTC. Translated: CASSLSSEGTRGYTF.

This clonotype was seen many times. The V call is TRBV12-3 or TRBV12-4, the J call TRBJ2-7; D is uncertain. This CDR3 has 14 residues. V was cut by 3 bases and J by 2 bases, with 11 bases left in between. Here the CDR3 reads CASSLTDLPYEQYF. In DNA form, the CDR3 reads TGTGCCAGCAGTTTGACTGACCTTCCCTACGAGCAGTACTTC.

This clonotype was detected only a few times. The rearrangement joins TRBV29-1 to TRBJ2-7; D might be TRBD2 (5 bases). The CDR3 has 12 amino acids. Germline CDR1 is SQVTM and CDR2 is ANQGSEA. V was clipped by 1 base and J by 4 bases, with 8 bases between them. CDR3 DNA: TGCAGCGTTGAAGGAAGCGGTTACGAGCAGTACTTC. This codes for CSVEGSGYEQYF.

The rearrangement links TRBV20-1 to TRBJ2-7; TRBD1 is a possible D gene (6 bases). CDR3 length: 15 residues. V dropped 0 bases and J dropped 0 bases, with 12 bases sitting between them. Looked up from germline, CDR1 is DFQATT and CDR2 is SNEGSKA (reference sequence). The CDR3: CSARDLRTVSYEQYF. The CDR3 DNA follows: TGCAGTGCTAGAGATCTAAGGACAGTCTCCTACGAGCAGTACTTC.

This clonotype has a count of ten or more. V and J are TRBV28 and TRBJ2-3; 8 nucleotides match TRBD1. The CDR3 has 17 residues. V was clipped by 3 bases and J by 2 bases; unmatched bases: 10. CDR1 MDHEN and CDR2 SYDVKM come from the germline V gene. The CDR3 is CASSFPRTGPHTDTQYF. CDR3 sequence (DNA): TGTGCCAGCAGTTTCCCTCGGACAGGGCCTCACACAGATACGCAGTATTTT.

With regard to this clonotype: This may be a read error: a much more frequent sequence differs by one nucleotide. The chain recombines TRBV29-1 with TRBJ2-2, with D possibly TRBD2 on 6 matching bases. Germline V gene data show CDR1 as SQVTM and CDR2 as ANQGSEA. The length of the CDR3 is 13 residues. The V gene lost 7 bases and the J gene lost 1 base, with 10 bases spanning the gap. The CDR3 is CSALEGNTGELFF. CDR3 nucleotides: TGCAGCGCCCTGGAGGGGAACACCGGGGAGCTGTTTTTT.

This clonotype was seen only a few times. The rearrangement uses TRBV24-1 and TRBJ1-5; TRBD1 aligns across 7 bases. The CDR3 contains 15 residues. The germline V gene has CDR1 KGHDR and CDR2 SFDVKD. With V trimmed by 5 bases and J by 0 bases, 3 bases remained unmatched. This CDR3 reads CATSGGQRSNQPQHF. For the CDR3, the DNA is TGTGCCACCAGTGGGGGACAGCGTAGCAATCAGCCCCAGCATTTT.

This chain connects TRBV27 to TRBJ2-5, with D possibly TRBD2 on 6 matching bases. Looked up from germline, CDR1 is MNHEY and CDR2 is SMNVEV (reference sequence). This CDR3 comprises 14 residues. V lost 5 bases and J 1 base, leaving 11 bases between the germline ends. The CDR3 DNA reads TGTGCCAGCAGTCAAACTAGCTCCCAAGAGACCCAGTACTTC. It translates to CASSQTSSQETQYF.

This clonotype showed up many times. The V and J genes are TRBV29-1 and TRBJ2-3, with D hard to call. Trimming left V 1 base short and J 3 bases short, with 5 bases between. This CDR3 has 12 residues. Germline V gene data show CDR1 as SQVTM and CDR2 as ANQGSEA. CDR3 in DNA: TGCAGCGTTGAAGTAGTGACAGATACGCAGTATTTT. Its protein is CSVEVVTDTQYF.

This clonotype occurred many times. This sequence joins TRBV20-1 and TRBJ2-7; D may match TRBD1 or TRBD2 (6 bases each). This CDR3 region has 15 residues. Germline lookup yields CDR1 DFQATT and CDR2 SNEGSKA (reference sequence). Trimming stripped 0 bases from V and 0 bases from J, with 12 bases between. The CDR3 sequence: CSARDSKGGSYEQYF. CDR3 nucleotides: TGCAGTGCTAGAGACTCAAAGGGGGGCTCCTACGAGCAGTACTTC.